Listed here are 13 T cell receptor beta chains from one sample, sequenced in a study of blood T cell repertoires in COVID-19. Profiling relied on immunoSEQ multiplex PCR, and the TCRdb table lists in-frame clones only, not all of them. The sample includes about 180,000 clones, roughly 84% of them seen just once. Sample: peripheral blood. All receptors come from a woman in her thirties or forties with COVID-19, enrolled during active disease.

The chain joins TRBV28 to TRBJ2-1; weak D call: TRBD2 (5 bases). The CDR3 has 11 residues. Trimming took 4 bases from V and 15 from J, leaving 13 bases between them. Germline-derived CDR1 and CDR2 are MDHEN and SYDVKM. CDR3 loop: CASSSDFRMFF. The CDR3 DNA reads as TGTGCCAGCAGTTCGGACTTTCGGATGTTCTTC.

The V and J genes are TRBV6-5 and TRBJ2-7, with TRBD1 identical over 8 bases. From germline, CDR1 is MNHEY and CDR2 SVGAGI. CDR3 size: 14 residues. V shed 8 bases and J 4 bases; nucleotides not matched to a gene: 10. The DNA of the CDR3 is TGTGCCAGCCTAGTCCAGGGGGCGCTTTACGAGCAGTACTTC. Translated: CASLVQGALYEQYF.

The rearrangement links TRBV28 to TRBJ2-3; possibly TRBD2 for D (8 bases). Germline lookup yields CDR1 MDHEN and CDR2 SYDVKM. Between the trimmed V and J ends, which lost 2 bases and 2 bases, there was a span of 23 bases. The length of the CDR3 is 19 residues. CDR3 DNA: TGTGCCAGCAGTTTAACGACAGGGACTAGGGGGTCCCCCACAGATACGCAGTATTTT. This codes for CASSLTTGTRGSPTDTQYF. Full variable domain (rest looked up from reference TRBV28 and TRBJ2-3): DVKVTQSSRYLVKRTGEKVFLECVQDMDHENMFWYRQDPGLGLRLIYFSYDVKMKEKGDIPEGYSVSREKKERFSLILESASTNQTSMYLCASSLTTGTRGSPTDTQYFGPGTRLTVL.

This rearrangement joins TRBV19 to TRBJ1-1; TRBD1 is a possible D gene (6 bases). Germline CDR1 LNHDA, CDR2 SQIVND (reference sequence). This CDR3 has 14 residues. Between the trimmed V and J ends, which lost 5 bases and 2 bases, there was a span of 12 bases. The CDR3 here is CASSEDSLNTEAFF. The CDR3 DNA sequence: TGTGCCAGTAGTGAGGACAGCTTAAACACTGAAGCTTTCTTT.

The chain joins TRBV21-1 to TRBJ2-1; the table's D call of TRBD2 was not tested on the DNA. TRBV21-1 is marked as a pseudogene. There are 15 residues in the CDR3. The CDR3 spells CASSKLTVLYNEQFF. Here the CDR3 DNA reads TGTGCCAGCAGCAAATTGACTGTGCTTTACAATGAGCAGTTCTTC.

CDR3 residues: CASSQGTEVYNEQFF. The CDR3 DNA follows: TGTGCCAGCAGCCAAGGGACAGAGGTCTACAATGAGCAGTTCTTC. The chain carries TRBV4-2 and TRBJ2-1, with D possibly matching TRBD1 (6 bases). V was clipped by 1 base and J by 3 bases, with 10 bases between them. The germline CDR1 and CDR2 sequences are LGHNA and YNFKEQ. CDR3 length: 15 residues.

The chain uses TRBV4-1 and TRBJ2-1; no firm D call. CDR1 and CDR2 (germline): MGHRA, YSYEKL. The CDR3 extends over 17 amino acids. Between the trimmed V and J ends, which lost 3 bases and 1 base, there was a span of 16 bases. This CDR3 is CASSHVVSTRSYNEQFF. CDR3 nucleotides: TGCGCCAGCAGCCATGTGGTAAGCACCCGGTCCTACAATGAGCAGTTCTTC.

The chain joins TRBV7-2 to TRBJ1-5; no clear D. The V gene lost 3 bases and the J gene lost 7 bases, with 7 bases spanning the gap. The length of the CDR3 is 12 residues. CDR1 is SGHTA, CDR2 FQGNSA, per germline. The CDR3 DNA follows: TGTGCCAGCAGCTTCCTTAGCCAGCCCCAGCATTTT. Its protein product is CASSFLSQPQHF.

The chain uses TRBV20-1 and TRBJ1-2, with D uncertain. The germline V gene encodes CDR1 DFQATT and CDR2 SNEGSKA (reference sequence). This CDR3 contains 11 residues. The CDR3 DNA sequence: TGCAGCGTCCTCTTTAGCTATGGCTACACCTTC. Its protein product is CSVLFSYGYTF.

The rearrangement uses TRBV18 and TRBJ1-3, with TRBD1 matching 7 bases. CDR3 length equals 15 residues. J was trimmed by 4 bases and V by 0 bases; bases with no gene match: 3. CDR1 KGHSH and CDR2 LQKENI come from the germline V gene. The CDR3 loop reads CASSPPGGAGNTIYF. DNA of the CDR3: TGTGCCAGCTCACCACCAGGGGGCGCAGGAAACACCATATATTTT.

This clone occurred once. This chain joins TRBV4-2 and TRBJ2-1; 8 bases fit TRBD2. CDR3 length: 17 residues. Germline-derived CDR1 and CDR2 are LGHNA and YNFKEQ. J lost 2 bases, V lost 0 bases, and 6 bases had no gene match. CDR3 residues: CASSQDSIGGAYNEQFF. DNA for the CDR3: TGTGCCAGCAGCCAAGATTCCATCGGGGGGGCCTACAATGAGCAGTTCTTC.

This clone appeared once. J is TRBJ1-5 and V is TRBV27; no clear D. The germline CDR1 and CDR2 sequences are MNHEY and SMNVEV (reference sequence). The CDR3 sequence is 15 residues long. V was clipped by 2 bases and J by 2 bases, with 10 bases between them. CDR3 loop: CASSLGGSRNQPQHF. Written as DNA, the CDR3 is TGTGCCAGCAGTTTAGGAGGGAGTCGCAATCAGCCCCAGCATTTT.

The chain uses TRBV10-3 and TRBJ2-5, with 14 bases fitting TRBD2. The CDR3 is made up of 17 amino acids. CDR1 and CDR2 from the germline V gene are ENHRY and SYGVKD. The junction had 13 bases not matched to a gene; V was cut back by 8 bases and J by 5 bases. CDR3 loop: CAIGAGTSGRGGETQYF. In DNA, the CDR3 is TGTGCCATCGGGGCCGGGACTAGCGGGAGAGGAGGGGAGACCCAGTACTTC.